A selection of T cell receptor beta chains follows, all from one sample in a study of regulatory T cells in long-lasting Graves disease. TCRdb analysed the multiplex PCR reads with MiXCR anew, one entry per CDR3 protein. Of 500,000 to 700,000 distinct CDR3 sequences in the sample, approximately 29% are singletons; the top ten hold under 50%. Material: peripheral blood mononuclear cells (PBMCs), obtained when the disease was refractory, from a patient treated with antithyroid drugs. These receptors all stem from a female donor with Graves disease. Each CDR3 is given with its conserved first and last residue. D genes are given only for firm matches. Clone size is stated in some rows and not others, as once, few, many or a class when expanded.

D gene,V gene,clone size,J gene,CDR3 length,CDR3 protein,CDR3 DNA
-,TRBV9,few,TRBJ2-5,15,CASSAGTATQETQYF,TGTGCCAGCAGCGCCGGGACCGCAACTCAAGAGACCCAGTACTTC
-,TRBV13,few,TRBJ1-4,16,CASSLYGDGGGEKLFF,TGTGCCAGCAGCTTATATGGCGACGGTGGAGGTGAAAAACTGTTTTTT
-,TRBV4-1,-,TRBJ2-7,15,CASSPYPGKPYEQYF,TGCGCCAGCAGCCCTTATCCCGGCAAACCCTACGAGCAGTACTTC
-,TRBV15,few,TRBJ1-1,18,CATSRDQVGGPFHTEAFF,TGTGCCACCAGCAGAGATCAGGTGGGGGGGCCATTCCACACTGAAGCTTTCTTT
TRBD1,TRBV27,few,TRBJ1-2,13,CASSLQGPGGYTF,TGTGCCAGCAGCCTACAGGGGCCGGGGGGCTACACCTTC
TRBD1,TRBV6-2/TRBV6-3,-,TRBJ1-3,14,CASTGQVPGNTIYF,TGTGCCAGCACGGGACAGGTTCCTGGAAACACCATATATTTT
-,TRBV20-1,few,TRBJ2-2,17,CSARQVGRLDGTGELFF,TGCAGTGCTAGGCAGGTGGGAAGGCTAGATGGCACCGGGGAGCTGTTTTTT
-,TRBV10-3,few,TRBJ1-4,15,CAISESRSANEKLFF,TGTGCCATCAGTGAGTCGAGATCGGCTAATGAAAAACTGTTTTTT
TRBD1,TRBV19,-,TRBJ1-1,13,CASRIAGGTEAFF,TGTGCCAGTAGAATTGCAGGGGGCACTGAAGCTTTCTTT
-,TRBV18,-,TRBJ2-6,16,CASSPLRNSGANVLTF,TGTGCCAGCTCACCACTTCGGAATTCTGGGGCCAACGTCCTGACTTTC
-,TRBV5-1,-,TRBJ2-7,14,CASSSAGTGYEQYF,TGCGCCAGCAGCTCGGCCGGGACTGGCTACGAGCAGTACTTC
TRBD1,TRBV7-3,few,TRBJ1-1,14,CASSRQGPNTEAFF,TGTGCCAGCAGCAGACAGGGACCCAACACTGAAGCTTTCTTT
-,TRBV20-1,few,TRBJ1-5,13,CSARVEQNQPQHF,TGCAGTGCTAGAGTCGAGCAAAATCAGCCCCAGCATTTT
-,TRBV29-1,-,TRBJ1-1,12,CSVPRVGDEAFF,TGCAGCGTTCCCAGGGTGGGGGATGAAGCTTTCTTT
-,TRBV28,-,TRBJ1-1,15,CATTPPGRQNTEAFF,TGTGCCACTACCCCTCCGGGACGCCAGAACACTGAAGCTTTCTTT
-,TRBV5-6,-,TRBJ2-7,16,CASSLGPGHEYYEQYF,TGCGCCAGCAGCTTGGGCCCGGGGCACGAGTACTACGAGCAGTACTTC
TRBD2,TRBV6-2/TRBV6-3,-,TRBJ2-5,17,CASSYSPRGGLGETQYF,TGTGCCAGCAGTTACTCCCCTCGGGGGGGGCTGGGGGAGACCCAGTACTTC
-,TRBV4-1,-,TRBJ1-2,15,CASSQAPGQLMGYTF,TGCGCCAGCAGCCAAGCGCCGGGCCAATTGATGGGCTACACCTTC
-,TRBV20-1,many,TRBJ1-4,13,CSAPVPTNEKLFF,TGCAGTGCCCCCGTCCCAACTAATGAAAAACTGTTTTTT
-,TRBV27,-,TRBJ1-1,14,CASSFRRGNTEAFF,TGTGCCAGCAGTTTTCGCCGAGGCAACACTGAAGCTTTCTTT
-,TRBV2,-,TRBJ1-2,13,CASSQTEDYGYTF,TGTGCCAGCAGTCAGACCGAGGATTATGGCTACACCTTC
-,TRBV6-1,-,TRBJ2-7,15,CASRGRQELFYEQYF,TGTGCCAGCAGGGGAAGACAGGAACTATTCTACGAGCAGTACTTC
-,TRBV6-1,-,TRBJ2-5,13,CASSAEGPETQYF,TGTGCCAGCAGTGCGGAGGGCCCTGAGACCCAGTACTTC
-,TRBV5-1,-,TRBJ1-1,16,CASSSSQGLLNTEAFF,TGCGCCAGCAGCTCGTCTCAGGGGCTTCTCAACACTGAAGCTTTCTTT
TRBD1,TRBV20-1,few,TRBJ1-1,12,CSGGQLNTEAFF,TGCAGTGGGGGACAGTTGAACACTGAAGCTTTCTTT
-,TRBV6-1,-,TRBJ2-2,13,CASSQNRNGELFF,TGTGCCAGCAGCCAAAATCGTAACGGGGAGCTGTTTTTT
-,TRBV29-1,-,TRBJ2-7,11,CSMLTAYEQYF,TGCAGCATGCTCACAGCCTACGAGCAGTACTTC
-,TRBV28,few,TRBJ1-1,13,CASSPRGADEAFF,TGTGCCAGCAGTCCTCGGGGGGCTGATGAAGCTTTCTTT
-,TRBV14,few,TRBJ1-2,15,CASSQDVGTNYGYTF,TGTGCCAGCAGCCAAGATGTGGGGACTAACTATGGCTACACCTTC
-,TRBV7-9,-,TRBJ1-1,14,CASRLEGSNTEAFF,TGTGCCAGCAGATTAGAAGGGTCGAACACTGAAGCTTTCTTT
-,TRBV25-1,-,TRBJ1-1,12,CASMSRTAKAFF,TGTGCCAGCATGTCTCGGACAGCAAAAGCTTTCTTT
TRBD1,TRBV5-5,few,TRBJ1-2,15,CASKLGTGGLVGYTF,TGTGCCAGCAAACTCGGGACAGGGGGCCTGGTAGGCTACACCTTC
-,TRBV9,many,TRBJ1-1,14,CASSEHMRNTEAFF,TGTGCCAGCAGCGAACACATGAGAAACACTGAAGCTTTCTTT
TRBD2,TRBV11-2,-,TRBJ2-1,15,CASSVSGRAFDEQFF,TGTGCCAGCAGCGTTAGCGGGAGGGCCTTTGATGAGCAGTTCTTC
-,TRBV20-1,-,TRBJ1-2,11,CSARYLSGYTF,TGCAGTGCTAGGTACCTGAGCGGCTACACCTTC
-,TRBV6-1,-,TRBJ2-5,15,CASSDRVDRLETQYF,TGTGCCAGCAGCGATAGAGTGGACCGTCTCGAGACCCAGTACTTC
-,TRBV6-1,-,TRBJ2-7,13,CASSKGQPGEQYF,TGTGCCAGCAGCAAAGGACAACCTGGAGAGCAGTACTTC
TRBD1,TRBV6-2/TRBV6-3,few,TRBJ1-1,15,CASSYQTGVDTEAFF,TGTGCCAGCAGTTACCAGACAGGGGTCGACACTGAAGCTTTCTTT
TRBD2,TRBV10-2,-,TRBJ2-7,15,CASSESWTSFYEQYF,TGCGCCAGCAGTGAGTCCTGGACTAGCTTCTACGAGCAGTACTTC
TRBD2,TRBV27,-,TRBJ2-7,14,CASSLLAGVNEQYF,TGTGCCAGCAGCCTACTAGCGGGAGTCAACGAGCAGTACTTC
-,TRBV15,once,TRBJ2-7,15,CATSRDRRSTYEQYF,TGTGCCACCAGCAGAGATCGGCGTAGTACCTACGAGCAGTACTTC
TRBD1,TRBV5-1,-,TRBJ1-5,14,CASSSTGMNQPQHF,TGCGCCAGCAGCTCGACAGGGATGAATCAGCCCCAGCATTTT